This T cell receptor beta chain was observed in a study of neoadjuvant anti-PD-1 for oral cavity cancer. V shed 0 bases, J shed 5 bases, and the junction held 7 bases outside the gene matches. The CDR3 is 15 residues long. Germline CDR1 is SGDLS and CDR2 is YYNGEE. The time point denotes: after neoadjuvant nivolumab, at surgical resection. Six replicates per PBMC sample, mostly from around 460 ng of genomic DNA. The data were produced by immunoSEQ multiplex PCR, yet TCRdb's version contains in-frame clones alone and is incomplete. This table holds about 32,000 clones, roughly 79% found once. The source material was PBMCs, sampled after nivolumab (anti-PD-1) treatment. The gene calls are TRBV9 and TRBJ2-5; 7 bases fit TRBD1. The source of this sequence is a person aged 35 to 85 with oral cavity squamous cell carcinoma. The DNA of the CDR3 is TGTGCCAGCAGCGTAGGGAAGGGGGCGCGGGAGACCCAGTACTTC. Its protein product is CASSVGKGARETQYF.